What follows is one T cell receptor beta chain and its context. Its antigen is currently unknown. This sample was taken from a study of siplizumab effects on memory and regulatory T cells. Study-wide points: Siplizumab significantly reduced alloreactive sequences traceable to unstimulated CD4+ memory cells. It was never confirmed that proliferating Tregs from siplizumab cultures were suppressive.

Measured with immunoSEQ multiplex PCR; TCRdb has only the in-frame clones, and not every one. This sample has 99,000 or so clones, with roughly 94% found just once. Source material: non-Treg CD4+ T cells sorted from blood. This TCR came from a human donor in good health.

DNA of the CDR3: TGTGCCAGCTCACCACGGATAAACACTGAAGCTTTCTTT. Its translation is CASSPRINTEAFF. The chain is built from TRBV18 and TRBJ1-1; D remains unclear. V shed 1 base and J shed 2 bases, with 5 bases lying between them. Looked up from germline, CDR1 is KGHSH and CDR2 is LQKENI. There are 13 residues in the CDR3.